These T cell receptor beta chains were read from a single sample in a study of T cell responses to AZD1222 COVID-19 vaccine. TCRdb's copy holds only in-frame clones and misses some; the assay was immunoSEQ multiplex PCR. The table lists approximately 80,000 clones, around 90% of them singletons. The starting material was peripheral blood, obtained on day 0 of MenACWY control vaccination. All receptors derive from an adult in good health. Each CDR3 is given with its conserved first and last residue. The D gene is left open where the match is weak. Size values are once, few and many counts, or a class for expanded clones, and some rows have none.

V gene: TRBV28; D gene: -; clone size: -; J gene: TRBJ1-2; CDR3 protein: CASSPPLGALGGYTF; CDR3 DNA: TGTGCCAGCAGCCCTCCATTAGGTGCGCTGGGAGGCTACACCTTC
V gene: TRBV6-6; D gene: TRBD1; clone size: -; J gene: TRBJ2-2; CDR3 protein: CASSYSRQGTGELFF; CDR3 DNA: TGTGCCAGCAGTTACTCGAGACAGGGCACCGGGGAGCTGTTTTTT
V gene: TRBV7-9; D gene: TRBD1; clone size: -; J gene: TRBJ2-2; CDR3 protein: CASSLPGTGMPGELFF; CDR3 DNA: TGTGCCAGCAGCCTCCCCGGGACAGGGATGCCCGGGGAGCTGTTTTTT
V gene: TRBV7-2; D gene: TRBD1; clone size: -; J gene: TRBJ1-5; CDR3 protein: CASSSGQGHNQPQHF; CDR3 DNA: TGTGCCAGCAGCTCCGGACAGGGTCATAATCAGCCCCAGCATTTT
V gene: TRBV6-6; D gene: -; clone size: -; J gene: TRBJ1-4; CDR3 protein: CASSYPPFEKLFF; CDR3 DNA: TGTGCCAGCAGTTACCCCCCGTTTGAAAAACTGTTTTTT
V gene: TRBV30; D gene: TRBD1; clone size: -; J gene: TRBJ1-1; CDR3 protein: CAWSEGQGPLNTEAFF; CDR3 DNA: TGTGCCTGGAGTGAGGGACAGGGGCCTTTGAACACTGAAGCTTTCTTT
V gene: TRBV7-6; D gene: TRBD2; clone size: -; J gene: TRBJ2-5; CDR3 protein: CASSLGLAVGETQYF; CDR3 DNA: TGTGCCAGCAGCTTAGGTCTAGCGGTAGGAGAGACCCAGTACTTC
V gene: TRBV11-2; D gene: -; clone size: -; J gene: TRBJ1-1; CDR3 protein: CASSPRLEAFF; CDR3 DNA: TGTGCCAGCAGCCCTCGACTTGAAGCTTTCTTT
V gene: TRBV5-6; D gene: -; clone size: -; J gene: TRBJ1-4; CDR3 protein: CASSLNTDFLGEKLFF; CDR3 DNA: TGTGCCAGCAGCTTGAATACGGACTTTTTGGGTGAAAAACTGTTTTTT
V gene: TRBV4-2; D gene: -; clone size: -; J gene: TRBJ1-1; CDR3 protein: CASSQDINPGTEAFF; CDR3 DNA: TGTGCCAGCAGCCAAGATATAAACCCGGGGACTGAAGCTTTCTTT
V gene: TRBV5-8; D gene: -; clone size: -; J gene: TRBJ1-5; CDR3 protein: CASSGGGSNQPQHF; CDR3 DNA: TGTGCCAGCAGCGGGGGGGGTAGCAATCAGCCCCAGCATTTT
V gene: TRBV2; D gene: -; clone size: few; J gene: TRBJ2-2; CDR3 protein: CASSEVRPIGELFF; CDR3 DNA: TGTGCCAGCAGCGAAGTGAGGCCGATCGGGGAGCTGTTTTTT
V gene: TRBV5-8; D gene: -; clone size: -; J gene: TRBJ1-5; CDR3 protein: CASSYQGPQHF; CDR3 DNA: TGTGCCAGCAGCTACCAGGGGCCCCAGCATTTT
V gene: TRBV28; D gene: TRBD1; clone size: once; J gene: TRBJ1-4; CDR3 protein: CASSLDRGREKLFF; CDR3 DNA: TGTGCCAGCAGTCTTGACAGGGGGCGTGAAAAACTGTTTTTT
V gene: TRBV4-1; D gene: TRBD1; clone size: -; J gene: TRBJ1-1; CDR3 protein: CASSQSWTGPLSEAFF; CDR3 DNA: TGCGCCAGCAGCCAATCTTGGACAGGCCCTTTGTCTGAAGCTTTCTTT
V gene: TRBV5-6; D gene: -; clone size: -; J gene: TRBJ1-1; CDR3 protein: CASSLRVFGTEAFF; CDR3 DNA: TGTGCCAGCAGCTTGCGCGTTTTTGGCACTGAAGCTTTCTTT
V gene: TRBV7-2; D gene: -; clone size: -; J gene: TRBJ2-3; CDR3 protein: CASRTGWVMGDTQYF; CDR3 DNA: TGTGCCAGCAGAACCGGGTGGGTTATGGGGGATACGCAGTATTTT
V gene: TRBV20-1; D gene: TRBD1; clone size: once; J gene: TRBJ1-1; CDR3 protein: CSASPSGQLNTEAFF; CDR3 DNA: TGCAGTGCTAGTCCTTCGGGACAGTTGAACACTGAAGCTTTCTTT
V gene: TRBV28; D gene: -; clone size: -; J gene: TRBJ1-3; CDR3 protein: CASWGRGRFGNTIYF; CDR3 DNA: TGTGCCAGTTGGGGGAGGGGGAGATTTGGAAACACCATATATTTT
V gene: TRBV6-5; D gene: TRBD1; clone size: -; J gene: TRBJ2-3; CDR3 protein: CASSYSWDRGTDTQYF; CDR3 DNA: TGTGCCAGCAGTTACTCATGGGACAGGGGCACAGATACGCAGTATTTT
V gene: TRBV5-4; D gene: -; clone size: -; J gene: TRBJ2-3; CDR3 protein: CASSPAGTDTQYF; CDR3 DNA: TGTGCCAGCAGCCCCGCGGGGACAGATACGCAGTATTTT
V gene: TRBV30; D gene: -; clone size: -; J gene: TRBJ2-2; CDR3 protein: CAWNRGTLDTGELFF; CDR3 DNA: TGTGCCTGGAATCGAGGGACTCTTGACACCGGGGAGCTGTTTTTT
V gene: TRBV7-9; D gene: TRBD1; clone size: -; J gene: TRBJ1-2; CDR3 protein: CASSRDSNYGYTF; CDR3 DNA: TGTGCCAGCAGCCGGGACAGTAACTATGGCTACACCTTC
V gene: TRBV5-1; D gene: -; clone size: -; J gene: TRBJ1-3; CDR3 protein: CASSLSGDGNTIYF; CDR3 DNA: TGCGCCAGCAGCCTCTCTGGGGATGGAAACACCATATATTTT
V gene: TRBV30; D gene: TRBD1; clone size: few; J gene: TRBJ1-4; CDR3 protein: CAWSAPRTPGQGVPYEKLFF; CDR3 DNA: TGTGCCTGGAGTGCTCCTCGTACGCCGGGACAGGGTGTTCCCTATGAAAAACTGTTTTTT
V gene: TRBV19; D gene: TRBD1; clone size: -; J gene: TRBJ2-7; CDR3 protein: CASSTPSGTGNHEQYF; CDR3 DNA: TGTGCCAGTAGTACACCGTCCGGGACAGGGAACCACGAGCAGTACTTC
V gene: TRBV10-3; D gene: -; clone size: -; J gene: TRBJ1-1; CDR3 protein: CAISVGDTEAFF; CDR3 DNA: TGTGCCATCAGTGTAGGGGACACTGAAGCTTTCTTT
V gene: TRBV6-2/TRBV6-3; D gene: -; clone size: -; J gene: TRBJ1-2; CDR3 protein: CASSYSNFRQVNYGYTF; CDR3 DNA: TGTGCCAGCAGTTACTCGAATTTCCGGCAGGTCAACTATGGCTACACCTTC
V gene: TRBV5-4; D gene: TRBD1; clone size: -; J gene: TRBJ1-2; CDR3 protein: CASSPRDRGYGYTF; CDR3 DNA: TGTGCCAGCAGCCCCCGGGACAGGGGCTATGGCTACACCTTC
V gene: TRBV5-1; D gene: -; clone size: -; J gene: TRBJ1-2; CDR3 protein: CASSLEYYGYTF; CDR3 DNA: TGCGCCAGCAGCTTGGAGTACTATGGCTACACCTTC
V gene: TRBV7-2; D gene: TRBD1; clone size: -; J gene: TRBJ1-4; CDR3 protein: CASSATGGREKLFF; CDR3 DNA: TGTGCCAGCAGCGCAACAGGGGGCCGTGAAAAACTGTTTTTT
V gene: TRBV2; D gene: TRBD2; clone size: -; J gene: TRBJ2-3; CDR3 protein: CASSRLAGGGTDTQYF; CDR3 DNA: TGTGCCAGCAGCCGACTAGCGGGGGGAGGCACAGATACGCAGTATTTT
V gene: TRBV5-5; D gene: -; clone size: -; J gene: TRBJ1-1; CDR3 protein: CASSLAGQGGTEAFF; CDR3 DNA: TGTGCCAGCAGCCTGGCGGGGCAGGGCGGCACTGAAGCTTTCTTT
V gene: TRBV4-3; D gene: -; clone size: -; J gene: TRBJ2-2; CDR3 protein: CASSLSTTGELFF; CDR3 DNA: TGCGCCAGCAGCCTGTCGACCACCGGGGAGCTGTTTTTT
V gene: TRBV14; D gene: -; clone size: -; J gene: TRBJ1-6; CDR3 protein: CASSQNSPNSPLHF; CDR3 DNA: TGTGCCAGCAGCCAGAACAGTCCTAATTCACCCCTCCACTTT
V gene: TRBV11-3; D gene: -; clone size: -; J gene: TRBJ1-1; CDR3 protein: CASIPTQGTEAFF; CDR3 DNA: TGTGCCAGCATCCCGACACAAGGCACTGAAGCTTTCTTT
V gene: TRBV5-1; D gene: -; clone size: -; J gene: TRBJ1-2; CDR3 protein: CASSLATRSGYTF; CDR3 DNA: TGCGCCAGCAGCTTGGCCACTAGGAGTGGCTACACCTTC
V gene: TRBV28; D gene: -; clone size: -; J gene: TRBJ1-1; CDR3 protein: CASSRTPNTEAFF; CDR3 DNA: TGTGCCAGCAGTCGGACTCCGAACACTGAAGCTTTCTTT
V gene: TRBV19; D gene: TRBD1; clone size: -; J gene: TRBJ2-7; CDR3 protein: CASSEQTGGFYEQYF; CDR3 DNA: TGTGCCAGTAGTGAGCAGACAGGGGGTTTCTACGAGCAGTACTTC
V gene: TRBV11-3; D gene: TRBD2; clone size: -; J gene: TRBJ2-2; CDR3 protein: CASSLAAGVSGELFF; CDR3 DNA: TGTGCCAGCAGCCTAGCGGCGGGCGTCTCCGGGGAGCTGTTTTTT
V gene: TRBV30; D gene: TRBD2; clone size: once; J gene: TRBJ2-7; CDR3 protein: CAWSAPGLAGTYEQYF; CDR3 DNA: TGTGCCTGGAGTGCTCCGGGACTAGCGGGCACCTACGAGCAGTACTTC